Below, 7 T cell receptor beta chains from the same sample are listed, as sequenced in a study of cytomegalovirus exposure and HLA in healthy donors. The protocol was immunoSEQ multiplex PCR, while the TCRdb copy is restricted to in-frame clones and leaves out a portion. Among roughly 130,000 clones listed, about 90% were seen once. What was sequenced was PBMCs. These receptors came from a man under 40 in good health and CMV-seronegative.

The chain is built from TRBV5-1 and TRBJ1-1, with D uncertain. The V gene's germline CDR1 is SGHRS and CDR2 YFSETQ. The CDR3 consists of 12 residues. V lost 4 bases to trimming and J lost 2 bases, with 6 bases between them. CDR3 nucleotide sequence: TGCGCCAGCAGCCCCCCAAACACTGAAGCTTTCTTT. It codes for CASSPPNTEAFF.

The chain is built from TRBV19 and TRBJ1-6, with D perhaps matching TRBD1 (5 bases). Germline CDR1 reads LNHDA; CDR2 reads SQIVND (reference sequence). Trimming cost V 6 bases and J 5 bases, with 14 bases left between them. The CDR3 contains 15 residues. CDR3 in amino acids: CASRRGVRDNSPLHF. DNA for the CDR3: TGTGCCAGTAGAAGGGGCGTCAGGGATAATTCACCCCTCCACTTT.

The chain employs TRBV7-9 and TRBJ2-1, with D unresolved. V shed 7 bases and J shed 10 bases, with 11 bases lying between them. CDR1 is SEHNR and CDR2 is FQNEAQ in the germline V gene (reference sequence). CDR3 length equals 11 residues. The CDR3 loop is CASTPGQEQFF. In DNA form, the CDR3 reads TGTGCCAGCACCCCTGGGCAGGAGCAGTTCTTC.

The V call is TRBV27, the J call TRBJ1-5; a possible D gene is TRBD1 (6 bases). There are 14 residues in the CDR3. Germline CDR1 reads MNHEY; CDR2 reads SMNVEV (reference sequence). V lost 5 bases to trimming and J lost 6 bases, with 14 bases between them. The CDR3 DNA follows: TGTGCCAGCAGTGTAGGGGGTCCGGGTCAGCCCCAGCATTTT. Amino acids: CASSVGGPGQPQHF.

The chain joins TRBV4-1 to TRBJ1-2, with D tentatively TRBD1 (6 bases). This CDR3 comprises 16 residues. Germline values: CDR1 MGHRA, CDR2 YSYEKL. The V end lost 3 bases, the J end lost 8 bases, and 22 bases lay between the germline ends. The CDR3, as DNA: TGCGCCAGCAGCCACCCCAATGCTTTGGACAGCGCCGGCTACACCTTC. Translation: CASSHPNALDSAGYTF.

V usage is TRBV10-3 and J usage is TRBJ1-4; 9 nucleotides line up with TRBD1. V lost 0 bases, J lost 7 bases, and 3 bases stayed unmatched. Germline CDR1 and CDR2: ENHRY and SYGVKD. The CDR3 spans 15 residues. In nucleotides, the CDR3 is TGTGCCATCAGTGAGTCCGGACAGGGGCCTGAAAAACTGTTTTTT. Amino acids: CAISESGQGPEKLFF.

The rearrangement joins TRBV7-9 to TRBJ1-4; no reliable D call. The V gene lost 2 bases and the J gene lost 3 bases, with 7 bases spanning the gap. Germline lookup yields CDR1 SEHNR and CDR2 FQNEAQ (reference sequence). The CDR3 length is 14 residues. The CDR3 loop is CASSLIVPNEKLFF. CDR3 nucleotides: TGTGCCAGCAGCTTAATCGTTCCTAATGAAAAACTGTTTTTT.